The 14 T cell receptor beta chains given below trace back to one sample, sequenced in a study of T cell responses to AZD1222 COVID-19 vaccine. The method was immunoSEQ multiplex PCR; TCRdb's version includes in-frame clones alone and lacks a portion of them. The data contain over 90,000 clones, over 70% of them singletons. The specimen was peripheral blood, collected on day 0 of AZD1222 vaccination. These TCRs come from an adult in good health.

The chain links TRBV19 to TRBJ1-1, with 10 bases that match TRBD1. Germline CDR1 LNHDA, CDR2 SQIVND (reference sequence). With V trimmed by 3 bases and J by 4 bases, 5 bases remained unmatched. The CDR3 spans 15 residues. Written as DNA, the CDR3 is TGTGCCAGTAGTATGCAGAGGACAGGGGGCACTGAAGCTTTCTTT. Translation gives CASSMQRTGGTEAFF.

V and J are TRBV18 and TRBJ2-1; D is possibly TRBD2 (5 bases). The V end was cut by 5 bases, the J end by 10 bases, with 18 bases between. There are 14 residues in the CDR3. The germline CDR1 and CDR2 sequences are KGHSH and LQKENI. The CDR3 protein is CASSSEEIYAEQFF. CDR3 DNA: TGTGCCAGCTCATCGGAGGAAATTTACGCGGAGCAGTTCTTC.

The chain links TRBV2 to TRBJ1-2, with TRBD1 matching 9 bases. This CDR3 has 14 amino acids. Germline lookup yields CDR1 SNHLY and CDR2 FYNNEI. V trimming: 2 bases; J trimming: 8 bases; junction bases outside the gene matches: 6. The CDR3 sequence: CASSERDRADGYTF. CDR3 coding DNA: TGTGCCAGCAGTGAAAGGGACAGGGCAGACGGCTACACCTTC.

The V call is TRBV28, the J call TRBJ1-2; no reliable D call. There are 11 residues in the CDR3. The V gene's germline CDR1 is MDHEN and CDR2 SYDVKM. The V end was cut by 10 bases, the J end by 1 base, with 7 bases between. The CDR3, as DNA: TGTGCCACGGACGTTAACTATGGCTACACCTTC. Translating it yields CATDVNYGYTF.

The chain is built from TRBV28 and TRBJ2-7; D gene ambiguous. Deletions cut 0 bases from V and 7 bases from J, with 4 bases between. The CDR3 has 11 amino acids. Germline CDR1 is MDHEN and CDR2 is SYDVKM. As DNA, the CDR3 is TGTGCCAGCAGTTTATGGGGAGAGCAGTACTTC. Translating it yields CASSLWGEQYF.

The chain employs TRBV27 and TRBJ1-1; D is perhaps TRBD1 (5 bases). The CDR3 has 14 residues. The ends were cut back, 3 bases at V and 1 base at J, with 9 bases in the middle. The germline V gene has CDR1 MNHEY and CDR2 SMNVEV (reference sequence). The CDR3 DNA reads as TGTGCCAGCAGTTTCGACAGATCGAACACTGAAGCTTTCTTT. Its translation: CASSFDRSNTEAFF.

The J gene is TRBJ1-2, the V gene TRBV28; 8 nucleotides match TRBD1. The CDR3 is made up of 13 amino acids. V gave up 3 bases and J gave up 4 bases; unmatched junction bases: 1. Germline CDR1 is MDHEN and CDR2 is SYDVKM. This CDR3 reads CASSLQGAYGYTF. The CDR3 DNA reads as TGTGCCAGCAGTTTGCAGGGGGCCTATGGCTACACCTTC.

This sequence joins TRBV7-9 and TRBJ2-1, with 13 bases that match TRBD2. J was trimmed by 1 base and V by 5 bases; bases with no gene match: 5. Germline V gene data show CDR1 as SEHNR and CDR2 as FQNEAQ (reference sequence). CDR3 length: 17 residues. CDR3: CASSPLTSGRSYNEQFF. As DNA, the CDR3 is TGTGCCAGCAGCCCCCTGACTAGCGGGAGGTCCTACAATGAGCAGTTCTTC.

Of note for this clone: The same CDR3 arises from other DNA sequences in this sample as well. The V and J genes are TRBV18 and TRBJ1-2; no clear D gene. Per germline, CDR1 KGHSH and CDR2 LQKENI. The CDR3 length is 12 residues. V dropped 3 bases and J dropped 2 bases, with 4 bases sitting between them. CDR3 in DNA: TGTGCCAGCTCACCGGACAACTATGGCTACACCTTC. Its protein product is CASSPDNYGYTF.

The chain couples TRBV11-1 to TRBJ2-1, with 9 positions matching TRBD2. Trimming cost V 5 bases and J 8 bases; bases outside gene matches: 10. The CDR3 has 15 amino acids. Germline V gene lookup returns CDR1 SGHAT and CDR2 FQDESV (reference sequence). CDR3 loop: CASSLIAGGLYEQFF. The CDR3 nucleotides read TGTGCCAGCAGCCTGATTGCGGGGGGGCTATATGAGCAGTTCTTC.

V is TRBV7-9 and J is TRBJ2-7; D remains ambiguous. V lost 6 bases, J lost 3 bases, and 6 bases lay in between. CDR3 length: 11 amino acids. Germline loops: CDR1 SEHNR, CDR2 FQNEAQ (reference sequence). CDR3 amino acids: CASSPDYEQYF. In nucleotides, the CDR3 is TGTGCCAGCAGTCCCGACTACGAGCAGTACTTC.

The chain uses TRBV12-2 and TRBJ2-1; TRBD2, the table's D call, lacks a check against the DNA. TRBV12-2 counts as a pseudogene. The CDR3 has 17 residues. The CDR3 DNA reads TGTGCAAGTCGCTTAAGAAACCGGACTAGCGGGAACAATGAGCAGTTCTTC. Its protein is CASRLRNRTSGNNEQFF.

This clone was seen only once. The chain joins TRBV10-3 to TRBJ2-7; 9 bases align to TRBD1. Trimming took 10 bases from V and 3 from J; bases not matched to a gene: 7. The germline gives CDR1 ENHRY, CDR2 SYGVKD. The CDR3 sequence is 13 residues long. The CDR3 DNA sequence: TGTGCCACCGCGGGACAGGGCATCTACGAGCAGTACTTC. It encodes CATAGQGIYEQYF.

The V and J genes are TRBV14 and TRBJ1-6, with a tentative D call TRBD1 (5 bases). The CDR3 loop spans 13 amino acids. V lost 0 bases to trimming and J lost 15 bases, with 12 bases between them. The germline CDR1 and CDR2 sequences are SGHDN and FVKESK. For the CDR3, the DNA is TGTGCCAGCAGCCAAGAGGGGCGGAGTGTCCTCCACTTT. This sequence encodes CASSQEGRSVLHF.